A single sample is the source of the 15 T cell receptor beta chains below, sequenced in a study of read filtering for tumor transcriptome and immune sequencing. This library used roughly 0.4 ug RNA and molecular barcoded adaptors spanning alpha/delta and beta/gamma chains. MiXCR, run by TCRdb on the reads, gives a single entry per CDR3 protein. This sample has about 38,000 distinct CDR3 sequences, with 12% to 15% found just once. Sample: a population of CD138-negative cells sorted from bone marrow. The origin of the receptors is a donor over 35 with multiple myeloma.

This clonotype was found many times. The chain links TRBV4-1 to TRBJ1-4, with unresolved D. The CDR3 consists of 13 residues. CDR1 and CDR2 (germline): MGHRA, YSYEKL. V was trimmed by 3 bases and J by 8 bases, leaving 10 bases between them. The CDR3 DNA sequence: TGCGCCAGCAGCCAGTGGTCGGCGGAAAAACTGTTTTTT. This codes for CASSQWSAEKLFF.

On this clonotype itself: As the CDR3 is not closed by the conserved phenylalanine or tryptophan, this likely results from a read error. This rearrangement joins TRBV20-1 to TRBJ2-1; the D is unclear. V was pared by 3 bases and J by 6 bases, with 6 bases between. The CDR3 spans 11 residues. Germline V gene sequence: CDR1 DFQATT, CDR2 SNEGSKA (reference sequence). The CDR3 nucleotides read TGCAGTGCTAGGTCTGGCAATGAGCAGTTCTCC. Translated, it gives CSARSGNEQFS.

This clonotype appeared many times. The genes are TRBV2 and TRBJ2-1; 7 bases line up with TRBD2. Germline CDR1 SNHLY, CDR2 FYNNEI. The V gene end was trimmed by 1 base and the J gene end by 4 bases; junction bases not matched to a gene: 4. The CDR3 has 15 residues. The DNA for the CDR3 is TGTGCCAGCAGTGAAGGACTAGCACTGTACAATGAGCAGTTCTTC. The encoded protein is CASSEGLALYNEQFF.

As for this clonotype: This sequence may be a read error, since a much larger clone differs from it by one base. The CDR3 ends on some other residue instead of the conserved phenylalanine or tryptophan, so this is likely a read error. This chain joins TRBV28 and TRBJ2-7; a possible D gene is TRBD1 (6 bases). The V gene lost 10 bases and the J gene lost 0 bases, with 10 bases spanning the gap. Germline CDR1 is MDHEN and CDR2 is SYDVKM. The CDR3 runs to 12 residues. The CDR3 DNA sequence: TGTGCCACCAGGGGAAACTCCTACGAGCAGTACTCC. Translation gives CATRGNSYEQYS.

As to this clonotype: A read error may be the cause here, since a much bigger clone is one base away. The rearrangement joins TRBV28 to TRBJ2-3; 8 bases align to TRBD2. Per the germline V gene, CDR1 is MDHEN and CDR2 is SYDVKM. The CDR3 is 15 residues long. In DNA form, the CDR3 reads TGTGCCAGCAGTCGAGCGGGAGTGGACACAGGTACGCAGTATTTT. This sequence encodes CASSRAGVDTGTQYF.

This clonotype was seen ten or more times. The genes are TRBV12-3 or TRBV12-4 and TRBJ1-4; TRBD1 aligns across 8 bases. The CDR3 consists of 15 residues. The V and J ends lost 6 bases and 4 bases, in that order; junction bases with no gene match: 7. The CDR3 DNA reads TGTGCCAGCAGGCCCACAGGGGGGAATAATGAAAAACTGTTTTTT. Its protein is CASRPTGGNNEKLFF.

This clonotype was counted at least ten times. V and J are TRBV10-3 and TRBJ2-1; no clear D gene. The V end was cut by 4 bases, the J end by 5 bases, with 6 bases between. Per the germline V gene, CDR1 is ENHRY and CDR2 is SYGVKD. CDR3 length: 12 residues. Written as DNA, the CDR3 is TGTGCCATCAGTGCCGGAAACAATGAGCAGTTCTTC. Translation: CAISAGNNEQFF.

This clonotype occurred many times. The CDR3 bases are TGCAGCGTTGCGCACAATGAGCAGTTCTTC. It yields the protein CSVAHNEQFF. The chain links TRBV29-1 to TRBJ2-1; D uncertain. Trimming removed 4 bases at V and 5 bases at J, with 3 bases between. Germline CDR1 SQVTM, CDR2 ANQGSEA. This CDR3 spans 10 amino acids.

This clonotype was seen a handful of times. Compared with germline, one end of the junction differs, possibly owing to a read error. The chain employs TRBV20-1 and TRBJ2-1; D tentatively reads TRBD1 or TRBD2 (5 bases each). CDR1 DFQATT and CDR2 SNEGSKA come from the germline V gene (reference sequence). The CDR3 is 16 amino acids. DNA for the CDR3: TGCAGTGCTAGAGCTGGGGACCCGAGCTCCTACAGTGAGCAGTTCTTC. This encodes CSARAGDPSSYSEQFF.

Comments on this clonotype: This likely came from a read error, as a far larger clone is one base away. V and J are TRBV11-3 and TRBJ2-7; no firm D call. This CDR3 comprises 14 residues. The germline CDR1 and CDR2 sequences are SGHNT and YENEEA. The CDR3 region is CASSLDHLSYKQYF. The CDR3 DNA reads TGTGCCAGCAGCTTAGATCACCTCTCCTACAAGCAGTACTTC.

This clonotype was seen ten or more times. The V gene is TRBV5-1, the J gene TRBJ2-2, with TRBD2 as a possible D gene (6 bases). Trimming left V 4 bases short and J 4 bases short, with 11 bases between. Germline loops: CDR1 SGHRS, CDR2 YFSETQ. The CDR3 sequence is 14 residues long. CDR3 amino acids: CASSLGLGTGELFF. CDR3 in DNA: TGCGCCAGCAGCCTGGGACTGGGCACCGGGGAGCTGTTTTTT.

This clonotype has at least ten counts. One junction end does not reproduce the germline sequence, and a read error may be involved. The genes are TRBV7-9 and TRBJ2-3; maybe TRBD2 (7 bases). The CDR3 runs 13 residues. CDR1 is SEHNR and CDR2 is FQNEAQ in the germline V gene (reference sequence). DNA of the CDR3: TGTGCGAGCAGGGGAGGGTTCACAGATACGCAGTATTTT. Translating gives CASRGGFTDTQYF.

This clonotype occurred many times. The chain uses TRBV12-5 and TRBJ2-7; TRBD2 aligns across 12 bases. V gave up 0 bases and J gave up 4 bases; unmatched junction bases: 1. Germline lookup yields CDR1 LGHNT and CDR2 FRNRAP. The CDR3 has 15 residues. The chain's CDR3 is CASGLVTSGRYEQYF. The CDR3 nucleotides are TGTGCTAGTGGTTTGGTGACTAGCGGGAGATACGAGCAGTACTTC.

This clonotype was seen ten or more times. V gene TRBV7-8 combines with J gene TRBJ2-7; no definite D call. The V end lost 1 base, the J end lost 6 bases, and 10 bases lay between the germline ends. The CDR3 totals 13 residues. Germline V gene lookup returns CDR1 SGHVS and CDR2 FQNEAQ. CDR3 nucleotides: TGTGCCAGCAGCTTAGTGGCTTCGCTCGAGCAGTACTTC. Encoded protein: CASSLVASLEQYF. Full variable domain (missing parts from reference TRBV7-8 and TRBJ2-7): GAGVSQSPRYKVAKRGQDVALRCDPISGHVSLFWYQQALGQGPEFLTYFQNEAQLDKSGLPSDRFFAERPEGSVSTLKIQRTQQEDSAVYLCASSLVASLEQYFGPGTRLTVT.

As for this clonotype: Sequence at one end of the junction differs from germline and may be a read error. CDR3 coding DNA: TGTGCCAGCACCAACGGACAGGGGTCGAACACCGGGGAGCAGTTCTTT. This codes for CASTNGQGSNTGEQFF. The chain carries TRBV11-1 and TRBJ2-2, with 9 bases that match TRBD1. From germline, CDR1 is SGHAT and CDR2 FQDESV (reference sequence). This CDR3 is built from 16 residues.